This T cell receptor beta chain was sequenced during a study of blood T cells in healthy people across ages. Per germline, CDR1 SGHRS and CDR2 YFSETQ. The CDR3 length is 15 residues. Trimming cost V 5 bases and J 6 bases; bases outside gene matches: 14. PCR was performed a second time for about 6 to 11 cycles using a sample-barcoded 5' primer and a J-beta primer mix. Researchers report that a template-switch adaptor with 12 random nucleotides tagged each cDNA molecule. TCRdb ran MiXCR on the 5' RACE reads and lists one entry per CDR3 protein. The table records about 1 million distinct CDR3 sequences, around 43% of them present only once.

The specimen sequenced was blood. The rearrangement joins TRBV5-1 to TRBJ2-7; 7 nucleotides line up with TRBD1. The clonotype was recovered from a woman aged 60 to 75 in good health. The CDR3 DNA reads TGCGCCAGCAGATCAACAGGGGACGGATTCCTCGAGCAGTACTTC. Its translation: CASRSTGDGFLEQYF.